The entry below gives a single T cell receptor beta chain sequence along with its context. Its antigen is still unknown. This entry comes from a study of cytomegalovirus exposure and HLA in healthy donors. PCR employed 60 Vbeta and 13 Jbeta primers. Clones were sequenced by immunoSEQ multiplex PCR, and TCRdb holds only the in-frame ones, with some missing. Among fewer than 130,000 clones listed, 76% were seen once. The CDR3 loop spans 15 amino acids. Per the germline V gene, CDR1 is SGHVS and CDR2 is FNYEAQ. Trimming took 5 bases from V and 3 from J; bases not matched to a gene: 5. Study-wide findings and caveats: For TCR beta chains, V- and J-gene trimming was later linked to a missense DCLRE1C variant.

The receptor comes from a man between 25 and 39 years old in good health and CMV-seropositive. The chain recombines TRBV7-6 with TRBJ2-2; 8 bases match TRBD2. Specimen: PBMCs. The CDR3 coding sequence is TGTGCCAGCAGCAAAATCGGGGGGGACACCGGGGAGCTGTTTTTT. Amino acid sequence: CASSKIGGDTGELFF. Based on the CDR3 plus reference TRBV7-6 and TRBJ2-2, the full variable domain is GAGVSQSPRYKVTKRGQDVALRCDPISGHVSLYWYRQALGQGPEFLTYFNYEAQQDKSGLPNDRFSAERPEGSISTLTIQRTEQRDSAMYRCASSKIGGDTGELFFGEGSRLTVL.